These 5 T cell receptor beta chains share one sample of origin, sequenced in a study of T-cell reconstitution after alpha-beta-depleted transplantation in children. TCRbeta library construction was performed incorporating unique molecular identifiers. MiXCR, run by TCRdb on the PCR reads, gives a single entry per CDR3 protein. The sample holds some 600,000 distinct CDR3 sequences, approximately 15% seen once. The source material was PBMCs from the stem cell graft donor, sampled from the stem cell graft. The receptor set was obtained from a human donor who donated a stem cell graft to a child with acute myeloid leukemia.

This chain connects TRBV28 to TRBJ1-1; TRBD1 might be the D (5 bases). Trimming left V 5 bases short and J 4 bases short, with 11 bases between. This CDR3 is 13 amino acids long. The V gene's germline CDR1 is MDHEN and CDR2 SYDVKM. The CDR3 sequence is CASSPGAATEAFF. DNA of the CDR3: TGTGCCAGCAGTCCCGGGGCGGCCACTGAAGCTTTCTTT.

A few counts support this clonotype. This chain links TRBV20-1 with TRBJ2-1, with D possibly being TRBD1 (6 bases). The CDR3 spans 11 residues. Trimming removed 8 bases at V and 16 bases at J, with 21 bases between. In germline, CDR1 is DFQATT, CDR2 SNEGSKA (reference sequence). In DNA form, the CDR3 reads TGCAGTAATATCCGACAGGAGGCCTCTTTCTTC. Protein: CSNIRQEASFF.

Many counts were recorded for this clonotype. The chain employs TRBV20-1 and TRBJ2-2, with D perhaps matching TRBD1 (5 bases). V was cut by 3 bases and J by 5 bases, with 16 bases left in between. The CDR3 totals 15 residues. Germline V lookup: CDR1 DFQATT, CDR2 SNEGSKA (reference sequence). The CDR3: CSASPLGVETGELFF. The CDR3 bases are TGCAGTGCTAGCCCCTTAGGGGTTGAGACCGGGGAGCTGTTTTTT.

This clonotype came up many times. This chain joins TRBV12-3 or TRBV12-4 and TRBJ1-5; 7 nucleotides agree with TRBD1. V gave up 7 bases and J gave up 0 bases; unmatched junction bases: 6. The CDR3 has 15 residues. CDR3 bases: TGTGCCAGCAAATTCGACAGGGATAGCAATCAGCCCCAGCATTTT. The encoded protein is CASKFDRDSNQPQHF.

Here the CDR3 DNA reads TGTGCCAGCAGTTCCCGGACGCAGGCCACTGAAGCTTTCTTT. This encodes CASSSRTQATEAFF. The chain has TRBV11-2 and TRBJ1-1; no firm D call. Germline V gives CDR1 SGHAT, CDR2 FQNNGV. The CDR3 is 14 amino acids. Trimming cost V 6 bases and J 4 bases, with 15 bases left between them. The full variable domain, with the rest looked up from reference TRBV11-2 and TRBJ1-1, is EAGVAQSPRYKIIEKRQSVAFWCNPISGHATLYWYQQILGQGPKLLIQFQNNGVVDDSQLPKDRFSAERLKGVDSTLKIQPAKLEDSAVYLCASSSRTQATEAFFGQGTRLTVV.